These 30 T cell receptor beta chains were all obtained from the same sample, sequenced in a study of T cell responses to AZD1222 COVID-19 vaccine. Sequenced by immunoSEQ multiplex PCR; TCRdb stores in-frame clones only, minus some. The data show 75,000 to 95,000 clones, around 83% seen once. This sample comprised peripheral blood, obtained on day 0 of AZD1222 vaccination. The receptors were gathered from an adult in good health.

The rearrangement uses TRBV4-1 and TRBJ2-2; D is perhaps TRBD1 (6 bases). This CDR3 is 20 amino acids long. V was cut by 5 bases and J by 5 bases, with 30 bases left in between. Germline V gene data show CDR1 as MGHRA and CDR2 as YSYEKL. The CDR3 protein is CASSSKGWGLDAGNTGELFF. The CDR3 DNA is TGCGCCAGCAGCAGCAAGGGGTGGGGGCTAGACGCCGGTAATACCGGGGAGCTGTTTTTT.

The genes are TRBV23-1 and TRBJ1-5, with 10 bases aligning to TRBD1. TRBV23-1 is an open reading frame, and its role is uncertain. V lost 3 bases, J lost 3 bases, and 11 bases stayed unmatched. The CDR3 contains 18 residues. CDR3 amino acids: CASSQMTGTGVDNQPQHF. CDR3 DNA sequence: TGCGCCAGCAGTCAGATGACCGGGACAGGGGTAGACAATCAGCCCCAGCATTTT.

This chain uses TRBV7-2 with TRBJ2-2; D perhaps matches TRBD2 (5 bases). The CDR3 totals 15 residues. Germline V gene sequence: CDR1 SGHTA, CDR2 FQGNSA. The ends were cut back, 4 bases at V and 1 base at J, with 10 bases in the middle. DNA of the CDR3: TGTGCCAGCAGCTCCCGGGGATGGAACACCGGGGAGCTGTTTTTT. Its protein is CASSSRGWNTGELFF.

The V call is TRBV10-3, the J call TRBJ2-2; 11 nucleotides line up with TRBD1. The CDR3 is made up of 14 amino acids. Germline CDR1 and CDR2: ENHRY and SYGVKD. V shed 10 bases, J shed 4 bases, and the junction held 5 bases outside the gene matches. The CDR3 reads CANSGTGGTGELFF. The DNA for the CDR3 is TGTGCCAACTCCGGGACAGGGGGCACCGGGGAGCTGTTTTTT.

The V and J genes are TRBV19 and TRBJ1-5; a possible D gene is TRBD1 (5 bases). The V gene lost 2 bases and the J gene lost 2 bases, with 7 bases spanning the gap. Germline V CDR1 and CDR2: LNHDA, SQIVND (reference sequence). The CDR3 covers 14 residues. In DNA, the CDR3 is TGTGCCAGTAGTATATTGGGGGGCAATCAGCCCCAGCATTTT. Its protein is CASSILGGNQPQHF.

This CDR3 is CASSYGENYGYTF. The CDR3, as DNA: TGTGCCAGCAGTTACGGAGAGAACTATGGCTACACCTTC. The chain joins TRBV6-2 or TRBV6-3 to TRBJ1-2, with unresolved D. There are 13 residues in the CDR3. V was clipped by 2 bases and J by 2 bases, with 6 bases between them. The V gene's germline CDR1 is MNHEY and CDR2 SVGEGT.

The chain couples TRBV6-5 to TRBJ2-1; TRBD1 agrees at 7 bases. CDR1 MNHEY and CDR2 SVGAGI come from the germline V gene. The CDR3 has 16 amino acids. Trimming took 4 bases from V and 13 from J; bases not matched to a gene: 19. Here the CDR3 DNA reads TGTGCCAGCAGTTCCGGACAGGCGATTTACAATGAGGATCAGTTCTTC. Its translation: CASSSGQAIYNEDQFF.

The chain combines TRBV9 with TRBJ1-2, with 11 bases fitting TRBD1. This CDR3 spans 14 amino acids. Germline loops: CDR1 SGDLS, CDR2 YYNGEE. The junction had 5 bases not matched to a gene; V was cut back by 3 bases and J by 7 bases. CDR3 coding DNA: TGTGCCAGCAGCGCAGGACAGGGGGCGATTGGCTACACCTTC. Its translation: CASSAGQGAIGYTF.

This rearrangement joins TRBV7-3 to TRBJ1-1; no firm D call. The CDR3 loop spans 13 amino acids. V was pared by 1 base and J by 8 bases, with 11 bases between. Germline CDR1 is SGHTA and CDR2 is FQGTGA. CDR3 nucleotide sequence: TGTGCCAGCAGCTTAATGTCCCAGGTCGAAGCTTTCTTT. This gives the protein CASSLMSQVEAFF.

In this sample, this clone turned up once. V is TRBV12-3 or TRBV12-4 and J is TRBJ2-3, with a possible D match to TRBD2 (6 bases). The V end lost 5 bases, the J end lost 8 bases, and 11 bases lay between the germline ends. The CDR3 spans 12 residues. The CDR3 spells CASSHPGVTQYF. In DNA, the CDR3 is TGTGCCAGCAGTCACCCGGGGGTTACGCAGTATTTT.

This chain uses TRBV3-1 (or the pseudogene TRBV3-2) with TRBJ1-5; D is unclear. The CDR3 runs to 15 residues. V lost 4 bases and J 2 bases, leaving 12 bases between the germline ends. CDR1 is LGHDT, CDR2 YNNKEL, per germline (reference sequence). In DNA, the CDR3 is TGTGCCAGCAGCCCAATGTGGCAGGGCAATCAGCCCCAGCATTTT. Translation gives CASSPMWQGNQPQHF.

The rearrangement links TRBV5-4 to TRBJ1-1, with D perhaps TRBD1 (5 bases). This CDR3 is built from 14 residues. With 4 bases removed from V and 1 base from J, the gap between germline ends came to 11 bases. The germline gives CDR1 SGHNT, CDR2 YYREEE (reference sequence). Here the CDR3 reads CASSPWTPNTEAFF. CDR3 in DNA: TGTGCCAGCAGCCCCTGGACACCGAACACTGAAGCTTTCTTT.

This clone was seen once. This rearrangement joins TRBV10-3 to TRBJ2-5, with 7 nucleotides matching TRBD1. Germline CDR1 reads ENHRY; CDR2 reads SYGVKD. The V gene end was trimmed by 10 bases and the J gene end by 0 bases; junction bases not matched to a gene: 2. The CDR3 runs 12 residues. Written as DNA, the CDR3 is TGTGCCACCACAGGGGACCAAGAGACCCAGTACTTC. It translates to CATTGDQETQYF.

V gene TRBV19 combines with J gene TRBJ2-3; D may correspond to TRBD1 or TRBD2 (6 bases each). Germline V CDR1 and CDR2: LNHDA, SQIVND (reference sequence). Trimming pared 2 bases from V and 9 bases from J, leaving 18 bases between. The CDR3 loop spans 15 amino acids. The CDR3: CASSINLGGGQTQYF. The CDR3 region has the DNA TGTGCCAGTAGTATAAATCTGGGGGGCGGACAGACGCAGTATTTT. Based on the CDR3 plus reference TRBV19 and TRBJ2-3, the full variable domain is DGGITQSPKYLFRKEGQNVTLSCEQNLNHDAMYWYRQDPGQGLRLIYYSQIVNDFQKGDIAEGYSVSREKKESFPLTVTSAQKNPTAFYLCASSINLGGGQTQYFGPGTRLTVL.

The V call is TRBV2, the J call TRBJ2-5; D not resolved. V was cut by 5 bases and J by 1 base, with 8 bases left in between. CDR1 and CDR2 from the germline V gene are SNHLY and FYNNEI. The CDR3 has 13 residues. The CDR3 DNA follows: TGTGCCAGCAGTTCCCAGCTCCAAGAGACCCAGTACTTC. As protein: CASSSQLQETQYF.

V is TRBV15 and J is TRBJ2-1; D may be TRBD1 or TRBD2 (6 bases each). This CDR3 region has 16 residues. The V end lost 3 bases, the J end lost 1 base, and 13 bases lay between the germline ends. Germline CDR1 reads LNHNV; CDR2 reads YYDKDF (reference sequence). CDR3 region: CATSRGGARSYNEQFF. The CDR3 region has the DNA TGTGCCACCAGCAGGGGGGGCGCCAGGTCCTACAATGAGCAGTTCTTC.

The chain couples TRBV5-1 to TRBJ2-2; 7 bases are a match to TRBD1. V lost 3 bases to trimming and J lost 5 bases; unmatched junction nucleotides: 4. Germline V gene sequence: CDR1 SGHRS, CDR2 YFSETQ. The CDR3 covers 14 residues. This CDR3 is CASSSMTGTGELFF. CDR3 in DNA: TGCGCCAGCAGCTCCATGACAGGGACCGGGGAGCTGTTTTTT. The full variable domain, its missing parts supplied by reference TRBV5-1 and TRBJ2-2, is KAGVTQTPRYLIKTRGQQVTLSCSPISGHRSVSWYQQTPGQGLQFLFEYFSETQRNKGNFPGRFSGRQFSNSRSEMNVSTLELGDSALYLCASSSMTGTGELFFGEGSRLTVL.

The V and J genes are TRBV4-3 and TRBJ1-5; D is unresolved. Germline CDR1 LGHNA, CDR2 YSLEER. V lost 4 bases to trimming and J lost 7 bases, with 11 bases between them. This CDR3 comprises 13 residues. CDR3 loop: CASSRRLMQPQHF. The CDR3, as DNA: TGCGCCAGCAGCCGCCGACTGATGCAGCCCCAGCATTTT.

The chain uses TRBV10-3 and TRBJ1-1; D call uncertain. CDR1 and CDR2 (germline): ENHRY, SYGVKD. The CDR3 contains 14 residues. Trimming took 8 bases from V and 1 from J, leaving 14 bases between them. In DNA, the CDR3 is TGTGCCATCGGTCGGGCGGACCCGAACACTGAAGCTTTCTTT. This codes for CAIGRADPNTEAFF.

The CDR3 is CASSIDRVGGETQYF. The CDR3 coding sequence is TGCGCCAGCAGTATTGACAGGGTTGGTGGAGAGACCCAGTACTTC. The gene calls are TRBV10-2 and TRBJ2-5; 7 nucleotides line up with TRBD1. CDR3 length equals 15 residues. Trimming took 5 bases from V and 4 from J; bases not matched to a gene: 10. Looked up from germline, CDR1 is WSHSY and CDR2 is SAAADI.

A few counts support this clone. This sequence joins TRBV6-5 and TRBJ2-7, with D possibly being TRBD1 or TRBD2 (7 bases each). Germline-derived CDR1 and CDR2 are MNHEY and SVGAGI. This CDR3 is built from 15 residues. With 0 bases removed from V and 4 bases from J, the gap between germline ends came to 13 bases. The CDR3 bases are TGTGCCAGCAGTTACTCGGCAGGGGGGGGTTACGAGCAGTACTTC. Its translation is CASSYSAGGGYEQYF.

This rearrangement joins TRBV14 to TRBJ1-2; a weak D match, TRBD1 (5 bases). V shed 4 bases and J shed 0 bases, with 18 bases lying between them. CDR1 and CDR2 from the germline V gene are SGHDN and FVKESK. The CDR3 totals 17 residues. In DNA, the CDR3 is TGTGCCAGCAGCCCAAACAGGATATCCCAAACTAACTATGGCTACACCTTC. Translating it yields CASSPNRISQTNYGYTF.

The rearrangement links TRBV2 to TRBJ1-1; no firm D call. CDR1 is SNHLY, CDR2 FYNNEI, per germline. This CDR3 has 13 amino acids. V was pared by 7 bases and J by 6 bases, with 15 bases between. The chain's CDR3 is CASNQVSESEAFF. In DNA, the CDR3 is TGTGCCAGCAATCAAGTAAGTGAGTCTGAAGCTTTCTTT.

The J gene is TRBJ1-5, the V gene TRBV19, with D hard to call. Germline lookup yields CDR1 LNHDA and CDR2 SQIVND (reference sequence). This CDR3 is 13 amino acids long. V lost 5 bases and J 6 bases, leaving 11 bases between the germline ends. The CDR3 nucleotides read TGTGCCAGTAGTTGGCAGGAGGGTCAGCCCCAGCATTTT. This gives the protein CASSWQEGQPQHF.

The chain links TRBV3-1 (or the pseudogene TRBV3-2) to TRBJ1-2, with 11 bases that match TRBD1. Unmatched junction bases numbered 14, after V lost 5 bases and J lost 6 bases. Germline CDR1 LGHDT, CDR2 YNNKEL (reference sequence). This CDR3 is built from 17 residues. This chain's CDR3 is CASSKYGTGGGIDGYTF. CDR3 DNA: TGTGCCAGCAGCAAATACGGGACAGGGGGAGGGATTGATGGCTACACCTTC.

The V gene is TRBV3-1 (or the pseudogene TRBV3-2), the J gene TRBJ2-3; TRBD2 agrees at 8 bases. Unmatched junction bases numbered 12, after V lost 1 base and J lost 0 bases. This CDR3 comprises 19 residues. CDR1 is LGHDT and CDR2 is YNNKEL in the germline V gene (reference sequence). Written as DNA, the CDR3 is TGTGCCAGCAGCCAAGTTATGAGCGGGGGTGGTTCTAGCACAGATACGCAGTATTTT. Translated: CASSQVMSGGGSSTDTQYF.

This chain joins TRBV30 and TRBJ2-7; D gene ambiguous. The CDR3 has 10 amino acids. Trimming removed 5 bases at V and 3 bases at J, with 5 bases between. Germline CDR1 reads GTSNPN; CDR2 reads SVGIG (reference sequence). The CDR3 DNA reads as TGTGCCTGGGGCGACTACGAGCAGTACTTC. Amino acid sequence: CAWGDYEQYF.

The chain has TRBV4-1 and TRBJ1-4; 7 bases map to TRBD1. The CDR3 extends over 13 amino acids. The V and J ends lost 4 bases and 7 bases, in that order; junction bases with no gene match: 3. Looked up from germline, CDR1 is MGHRA and CDR2 is YSYEKL. The CDR3 sequence: CASSPTGSEKLFF. DNA for the CDR3: TGCGCCAGCAGCCCGACAGGGAGTGAAAAACTGTTTTTT.

The chain has TRBV3-1 (or the pseudogene TRBV3-2) and TRBJ1-1; tentatively, D is TRBD1 (5 bases). Trimming pared 4 bases from V and 6 bases from J, leaving 15 bases between. This CDR3 is built from 14 residues. Germline assignment: CDR1 LGHDT and CDR2 YNNKEL (reference sequence). The CDR3: CASSPRAEGAEAFF. Written as DNA, the CDR3 is TGTGCCAGCAGCCCGCGGGCAGAAGGGGCTGAAGCTTTCTTT.

This chain joins TRBV7-2 and TRBJ1-5; 8 bases are a match to TRBD1. V gave up 1 base and J gave up 7 bases; unmatched junction bases: 6. This CDR3 is built from 15 residues. CDR1 is SGHTA and CDR2 is FQGNSA in the germline V gene. This CDR3 is CASSLGQGARQPQHF. The DNA of the CDR3 is TGTGCCAGCAGCTTAGGTCAGGGGGCAAGGCAGCCCCAGCATTTT.